Reported below is one T cell receptor beta chain. The sample is drawn from a study of sequential checkpoint blockade in melanoma. Trimming removed 4 bases from V and 2 bases from J, with 19 bases in between. The CDR3 spans 17 residues. Germline CDR1 reads MGHRA; CDR2 reads YSYEKL. Here immunoSEQ multiplex PCR was the method, and the copy in TCRdb shows in-frame clones only, minus some. This sample has roughly 18,000 clones, with about 50% found just once. Noted treatment: randomized to nivolumab then ipilimumab (arm A) or the reverse (arm B). This rearrangement joins TRBV4-1 to TRBJ2-3; weak D call: TRBD1 (6 bases). The sequence came from a human donor with melanoma. Material: CD8+ T cells sorted from blood (inferred from file names), obtained from a patient given nivolumab and ipilimumab in sequence. For the CDR3, the DNA is TGCGCCAGCAGCCTTGAGGACAGCAAAGGCCTCACAGATACGCAGTATTTT. Translation gives CASSLEDSKGLTDTQYF.